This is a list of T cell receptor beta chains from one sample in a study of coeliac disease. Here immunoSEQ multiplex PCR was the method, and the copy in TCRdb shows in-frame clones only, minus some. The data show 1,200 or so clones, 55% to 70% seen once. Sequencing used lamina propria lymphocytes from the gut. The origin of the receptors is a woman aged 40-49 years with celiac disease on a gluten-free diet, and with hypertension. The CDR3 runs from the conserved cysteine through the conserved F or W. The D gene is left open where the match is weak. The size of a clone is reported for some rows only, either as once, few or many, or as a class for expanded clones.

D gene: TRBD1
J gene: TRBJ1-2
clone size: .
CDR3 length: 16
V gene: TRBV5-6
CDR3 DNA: TGTGCCAGCAGCCTCGGGACAGGGGGCGTTATCTATGGCTACACCTTC
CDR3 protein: CASSLGTGGVIYGYTF

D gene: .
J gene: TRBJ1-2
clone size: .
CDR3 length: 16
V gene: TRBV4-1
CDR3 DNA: TGCGCCAGCAGCCAAGTAGGTCAGATGAGGTCGTGGGGCTACACCTTC
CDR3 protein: CASSQVGQMRSWGYTF

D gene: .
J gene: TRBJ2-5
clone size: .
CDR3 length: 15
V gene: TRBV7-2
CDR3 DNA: TGTGCCAGCAGCTCGGTTGGGGGGGCAGGAGAGACCCAGTACTTC
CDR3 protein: CASSSVGGAGETQYF

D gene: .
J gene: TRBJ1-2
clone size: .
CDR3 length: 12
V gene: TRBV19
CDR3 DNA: TGTGCCAGTAGTGAACAATCGTGGGGCTACACCTTC
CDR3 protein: CASSEQSWGYTF

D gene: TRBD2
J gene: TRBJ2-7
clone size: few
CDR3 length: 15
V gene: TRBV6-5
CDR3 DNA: TGTGCCAGCAGTTACGGTCTAGCGGGTACCTACGAGCAGTACTTC
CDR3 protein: CASSYGLAGTYEQYF

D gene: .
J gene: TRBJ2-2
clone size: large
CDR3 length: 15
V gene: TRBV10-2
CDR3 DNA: TGCGCCAGCGATTCACGGCGGGGCTACACCGGGGAGCTGTTTTTT
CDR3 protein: CASDSRRGYTGELFF

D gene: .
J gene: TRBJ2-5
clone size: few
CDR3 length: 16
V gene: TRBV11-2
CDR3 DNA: TGTGCCAGCAGCTTAGGGGGACTCGATAAGGGGGCGACCCAGTACTTC
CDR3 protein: CASSLGGLDKGATQYF

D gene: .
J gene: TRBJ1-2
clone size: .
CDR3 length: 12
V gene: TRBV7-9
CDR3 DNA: TGTGCCAGCAGCTTAGTTGGAGGTGGCTACACCTTC
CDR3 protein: CASSLVGGGYTF

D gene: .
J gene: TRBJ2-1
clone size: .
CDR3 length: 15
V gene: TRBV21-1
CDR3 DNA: TGTGCCACCCAACCCCCCCCGGGGGATGGGTCTGAGCAGTTCTTC
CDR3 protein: CATQPPPGDGSEQFF

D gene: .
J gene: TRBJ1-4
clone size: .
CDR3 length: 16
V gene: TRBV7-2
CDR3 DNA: TGTGCCAGCAGCCGCCACCCTCCCAGGTCGGGGGAAAAACTGTTTTTT
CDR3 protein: CASSRHPPRSGEKLFF

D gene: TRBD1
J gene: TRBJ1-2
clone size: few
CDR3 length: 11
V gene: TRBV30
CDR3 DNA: TGTGCCTGGTGGACAGGGAAAGGCTACACCTTC
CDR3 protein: CAWWTGKGYTF

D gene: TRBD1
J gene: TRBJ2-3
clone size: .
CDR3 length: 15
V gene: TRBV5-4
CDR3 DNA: TGTGCCAGCAGCTCTCGGACAGGGGGCACAGATACGCAGTATTTT
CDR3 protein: CASSSRTGGTDTQYF

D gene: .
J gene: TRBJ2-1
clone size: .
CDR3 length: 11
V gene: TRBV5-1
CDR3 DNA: TGCGCCAGCACCCTAGCGAATGAGCAGTTCTTC
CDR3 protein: CASTLANEQFF

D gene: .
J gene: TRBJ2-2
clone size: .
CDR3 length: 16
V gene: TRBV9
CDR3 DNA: TGTGCCAGCAGCGGCGGTCAACGGATGAACACCGGGGAGCTGTTTTTT
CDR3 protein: CASSGGQRMNTGELFF

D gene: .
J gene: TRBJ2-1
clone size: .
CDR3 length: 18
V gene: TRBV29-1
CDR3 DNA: TGCAGCGCCCAGGGCAGGGGGCGAATAGCGGGAGAGGGGGATGAGCAGTTCTTC
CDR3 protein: CSAQGRGRIAGEGDEQFF

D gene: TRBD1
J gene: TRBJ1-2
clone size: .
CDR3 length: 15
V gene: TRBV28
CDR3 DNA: TGTGCCAGCAGTGAAACAGGGGGCGGTGGCTCTGGCTACGCCTTC
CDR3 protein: CASSETGGGGSGYAF

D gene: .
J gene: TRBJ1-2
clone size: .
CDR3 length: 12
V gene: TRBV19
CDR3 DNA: TGTGCCAGTAGTCCCGGGACATCTGGCTACACCTTC
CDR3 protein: CASSPGTSGYTF

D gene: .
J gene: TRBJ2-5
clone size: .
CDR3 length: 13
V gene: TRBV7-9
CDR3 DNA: TGTGCCAGCAGCTTCAGTAGGGAGGAGACCCAGTACTTC
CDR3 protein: CASSFSREETQYF

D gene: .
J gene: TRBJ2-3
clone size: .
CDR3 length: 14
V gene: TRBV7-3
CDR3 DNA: TGTGCCAGCAGCTTAAGCCCCGGGGAGCATACGCAGTATTTT
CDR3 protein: CASSLSPGEHTQYF

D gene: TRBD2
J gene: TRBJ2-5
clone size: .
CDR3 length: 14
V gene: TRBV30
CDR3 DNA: TGTGGCGGGGGCGGCGGGGGGGGTGGAGAGACCCAGTACTTC
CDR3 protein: CGGGGGGGGETQYF

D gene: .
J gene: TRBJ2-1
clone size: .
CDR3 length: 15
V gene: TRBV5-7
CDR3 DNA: TGTGCCAGCAGGCCGGGACTCCCCTCTTACAATGAGCAGTTCTTC
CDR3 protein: CASRPGLPSYNEQFF

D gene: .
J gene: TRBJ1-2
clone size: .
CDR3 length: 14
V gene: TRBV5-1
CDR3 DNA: TGCGCCAGTAGTTCGACAGAGAAGGTCAGGGGCTACACCTTC
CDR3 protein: CASSSTEKVRGYTF

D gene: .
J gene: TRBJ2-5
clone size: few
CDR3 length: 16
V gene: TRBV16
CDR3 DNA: TGTGCCAGCAGCCATCAACCCATGGCGGGACAAGAGACCCAGTACTTC
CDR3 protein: CASSHQPMAGQETQYF

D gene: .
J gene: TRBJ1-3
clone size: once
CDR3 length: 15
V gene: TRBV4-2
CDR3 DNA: TGTGCCAGCAGCCCCGGAGAGAGCTCTGGAAACACCATATATTTT
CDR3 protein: CASSPGESSGNTIYF

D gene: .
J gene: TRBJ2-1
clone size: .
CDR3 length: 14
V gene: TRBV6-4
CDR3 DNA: TGTGCCAGCAGTGACGAGGTGGGCTACAATGAGCAGTTCTTC
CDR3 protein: CASSDEVGYNEQFF

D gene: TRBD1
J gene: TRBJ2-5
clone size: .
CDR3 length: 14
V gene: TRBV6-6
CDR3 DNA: TGTGCCAGCAGTTGGGCGGGACAGGGAGAGACCCAGTACTTC
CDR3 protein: CASSWAGQGETQYF

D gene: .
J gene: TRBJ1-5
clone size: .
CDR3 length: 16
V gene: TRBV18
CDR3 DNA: TGTGCCAGCTCACCCCCGGGACTCCCCCTGGGTCAGCCCCAGCATTTT
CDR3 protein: CASSPPGLPLGQPQHF

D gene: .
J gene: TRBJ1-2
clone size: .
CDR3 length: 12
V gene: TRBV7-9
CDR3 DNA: TGTGCCAGCCAGACAGGTTACTATGGCTACACCTTC
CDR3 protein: CASQTGYYGYTF

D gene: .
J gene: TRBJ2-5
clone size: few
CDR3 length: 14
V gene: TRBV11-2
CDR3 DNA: TGTGCCAGCAGCTTCGGCGGCCGCGAAGAGACCCAGTACTTC
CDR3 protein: CASSFGGREETQYF

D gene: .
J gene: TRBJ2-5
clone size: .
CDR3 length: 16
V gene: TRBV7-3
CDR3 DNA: TGTGCCAGCAGCTTAGGGGGACTCGATAAGGGGGCGACCCAGTACTTC
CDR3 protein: CASSLGGLDKGATQYF

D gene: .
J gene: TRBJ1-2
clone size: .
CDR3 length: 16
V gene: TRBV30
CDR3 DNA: TGTGCCTGGATTCGAAAAGGTTGGGGGCTGAGTTATGGCTACACCTTC
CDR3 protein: CAWIRKGWGLSYGYTF

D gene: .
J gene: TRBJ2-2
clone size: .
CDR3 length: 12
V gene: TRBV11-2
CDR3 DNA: TGTGCCAGCAGCCCACAGGCCGGGGAGCTGTTTTTT
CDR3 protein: CASSPQAGELFF

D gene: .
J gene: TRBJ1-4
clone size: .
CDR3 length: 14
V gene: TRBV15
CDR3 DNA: TGTGCCACCACGGTGGGGGGTGGAGATGAAAAACTGTTTTTT
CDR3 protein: CATTVGGGDEKLFF

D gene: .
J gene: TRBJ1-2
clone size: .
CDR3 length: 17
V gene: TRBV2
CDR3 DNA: TGTGCCATCAGTAGTCTACGATCTTGGTTCAGGAGGTATGGCTACACCTTC
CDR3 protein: CAISSLRSWFRRYGYTF

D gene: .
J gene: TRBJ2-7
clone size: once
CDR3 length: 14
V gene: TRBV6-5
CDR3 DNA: TGTGCCAGCAGACGAACTAGTACGGCTCGCGAGCAGTACTTC
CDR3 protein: CASRRTSTAREQYF

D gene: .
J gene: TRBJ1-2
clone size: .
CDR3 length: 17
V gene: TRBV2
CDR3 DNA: TGTGCCAGCAGTAATGTGTCTCGCAGAATCAGGAAGTATGGCTACACCTTC
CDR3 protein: CASSNVSRRIRKYGYTF

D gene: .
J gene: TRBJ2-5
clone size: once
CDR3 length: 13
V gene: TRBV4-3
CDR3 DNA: TGCGCCAGCAGCCAAGGGGGCAGTGAGACCCAGTACTTC
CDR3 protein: CASSQGGSETQYF

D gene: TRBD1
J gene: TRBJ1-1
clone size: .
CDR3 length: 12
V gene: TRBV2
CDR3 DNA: TGTGCCAGCAGCCAAACACAGGGGATGGCTTTCTTT
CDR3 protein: CASSQTQGMAFF

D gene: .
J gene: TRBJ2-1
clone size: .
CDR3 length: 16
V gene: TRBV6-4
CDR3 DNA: TGTGCCAGCAGTGACTCATGGCTAGCGCCCTACAATGAGCAGTTCTTC
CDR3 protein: CASSDSWLAPYNEQFF

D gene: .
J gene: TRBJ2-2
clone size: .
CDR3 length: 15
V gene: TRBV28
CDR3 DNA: TGTGCCAGCACTGCGTTGGCGGGGAACACCGGGGAGCTGTTTTTT
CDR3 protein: CASTALAGNTGELFF

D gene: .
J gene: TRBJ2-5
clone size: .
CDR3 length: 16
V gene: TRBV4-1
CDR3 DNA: TGTGCCAGCAGCTTAGGGGGACTCGATAAGGGGGCGACCCAGTACTTC
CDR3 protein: CASSLGGLDKGATQYF

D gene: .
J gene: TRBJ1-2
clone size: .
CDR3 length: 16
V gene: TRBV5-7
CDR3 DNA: TGTGCCAGCAGCTTGAATCCCAAGGACTTTCGCTATGGCTACACCTTC
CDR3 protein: CASSLNPKDFRYGYTF

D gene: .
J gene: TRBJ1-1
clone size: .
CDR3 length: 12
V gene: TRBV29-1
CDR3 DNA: TGCAGCGTTGTGTGGGCGAACACTGAAGCTTTCTTT
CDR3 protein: CSVVWANTEAFF

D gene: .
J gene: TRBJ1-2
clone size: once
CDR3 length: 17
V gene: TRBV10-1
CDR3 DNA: TGCGCCAGCAGTAGTGGTGAATCCGGACTCAGGAAGTATGGCTACACCTTC
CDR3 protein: CASSSGESGLRKYGYTF

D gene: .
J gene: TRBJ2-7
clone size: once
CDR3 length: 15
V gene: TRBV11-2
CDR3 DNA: TGTGCCAGCAGCCCAATAGCGACTGTTACCTACGAGCAGTACTTC
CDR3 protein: CASSPIATVTYEQYF